Sequencing of this T cell receptor (beta chain) was carried out in a study of blood T cell repertoires in COVID-19. The CDR3 runs 13 residues. Germline trimming cut 3 bases from V and 4 bases from J; bases unmatched to any gene: 0. The germline CDR1 and CDR2 sequences are LNHDA and SQIVND (reference sequence). As concerns this clone: Distinct nucleotide sequences in the sample also encode this CDR3.

TCRdb's copy holds only in-frame clones and misses some; the assay was immunoSEQ multiplex PCR. The data show 300,000 to 350,000 clones, with 75% to 90% seen just once and about 2% held by the top ten. Input material: PBMCs or T cells enriched from blood (not recorded which). This sequence joins TRBV19 and TRBJ2-7, with 10 bases lining up with TRBD1. The TCR originated in a man aged 25 to 45 who had recovered from COVID-19. The CDR3 region is CASSMGQGYEQYF. The CDR3 DNA reads as TGTGCCAGTAGTATGGGACAGGGGTACGAGCAGTACTTC.